The 9 T cell receptor beta chains given below trace back to one sample, sequenced in a study of T cells in women clearing cervical HPV infection. Clones were sequenced by immunoSEQ multiplex PCR, and TCRdb holds only the in-frame ones, with some missing. The repertoire table contains nearly 35,000 clones. The sample comprised blood buffy coat. All receptors derive from a woman aged 18 to 75 with a cervical HPV16 infection that either progressed to CIN3+ or cleared (not recorded which).

Comments on this clone: With the read ending 3 residues before the CDR3 end, the germline J gene is used to fill in that end. This chain connects TRBV18 to TRBJ2-5, with 11 positions matching TRBD2. This CDR3 spans 17 amino acids. Germline CDR1 KGHSH, CDR2 LQKENI. The V gene end was trimmed by 3 bases and the J gene end by 5 bases; junction bases not matched to a gene: 11. The CDR3 sequence: CASSPGLLAGVGETQYF. CDR3 bases read: TGTGCCAGCTCACCCGGCTTACTAGCGGGAGTGGGGGAGACC.

CDR3 in amino acids: CASSSTTGGYYGYTF. Incomplete CDR3 DNA: TGCGCCAGCAGCTCGACGACAGGGGGCTACTATGGC. This chain connects TRBV5-1 to TRBJ1-2; 10 bases match TRBD1. Read sequence stops 3 residues before the CDR3 end, and the germline J gene provides the missing end. Losses at the gene ends were 3 bases for V and 3 bases for J; bases not matched to a gene: 5. This CDR3 region has 15 residues. Germline loops: CDR1 SGHRS, CDR2 YFSETQ.

Regarding this clone: The missing CDR3 end, 3 residues past where the read stops, is filled in from the germline J gene. The chain recombines TRBV12-3 or TRBV12-4 with TRBJ2-3, with D perhaps TRBD1 or TRBD2 (7 bases each). CDR3 length equals 16 residues. Between the trimmed V and J ends, which lost 6 bases and 2 bases, there was a span of 18 bases. The CDR3 protein is CASRSRQGGHTDTQYF. Partial CDR3 DNA: TGTGCCAGCAGAAGCAGACAGGGAGGGCACACAGATACG.

CDR3 sequence: CASSFDRKETQYF. CDR3 bases read: TGTGCCAGCAGCTTTGACAGGAAGGAGACT. The chain carries TRBV11-3 and TRBJ2-4, with a possible D match to TRBD1 (6 bases). The read terminates 3 residues before the CDR3 end, so the remaining end is supplied by the germline J gene. Germline V gives CDR1 SGHNT, CDR2 YENEEA. This CDR3 region has 13 residues.

Details on this clone: Sequencing ends 3 residues short of the CDR3 end; the germline J gene provides the rest. This sequence joins TRBV2 and TRBJ1-6; no clear D gene. Trimming cost V 6 bases and J 7 bases, with 13 bases left between them. In germline, CDR1 is SNHLY, CDR2 FYNNEI. This CDR3 comprises 14 residues. The chain's CDR3 is CASREGLANSPLHF. CDR3 DNA (partial): TGTGCCAGCAGGGAGGGTTTGGCCAATTCACCC.

Note on this clone: The CDR3 extends 3 residues past the end of the read, so its final part is completed from the germline J gene. The V gene is TRBV10-3, the J gene TRBJ1-1; D is uncertain. V was pared by 3 bases and J by 0 bases, with 8 bases between. There are 14 residues in the CDR3. Per germline, CDR1 ENHRY and CDR2 SYGVKD. CDR3 sequence: CAISDLGLNTEAFF. The sequenced CDR3 bases are TGTGCCATCAGTGATCTGGGCCTGAACACTGAA.

As concerns this clone: The CDR3 end is not reached by the read, which stops 3 residues before it; the germline J gene fills it in. The chain carries TRBV10-3 and TRBJ2-2; 8 nucleotides agree with TRBD2. The CDR3 is 14 residues long. After removal of 7 bases from V and 1 base from J, the junction contained 2 bases not matched to a gene. The germline V gene has CDR1 ENHRY and CDR2 SYGVKD. Partial CDR3 DNA: TGTGCCATCACGAGCGGGGGGAACACCGGGGAG. This codes for CAITSGGNTGE. In full, the CDR3 is CAITSGGNTGELFF.

Of note for this clone: The observed sequence ends 3 residues before the CDR3 terminus, with the missing tail filled in from the germline J gene. V and J are TRBV7-8 and TRBJ1-5; D gene unclear. This CDR3 spans 16 amino acids. Germline lookup yields CDR1 SGHVS and CDR2 FQNEAQ. Deletions cut 4 bases from V and 0 bases from J, with 13 bases between. The sequenced CDR3 bases are TGTGCCAGCAGCTCCCGGGGAGGGTATAGCAATCAGCCC. Protein: CASSSRGGYSNQP. The CDR3 in its entirety is CASSSRGGYSNQPQHF. Full variable domain (rest looked up from reference TRBV7-8 and TRBJ1-5): GAGVSQSPRYKVAKRGQDVALRCDPISGHVSLFWYQQALGQGPEFLTYFQNEAQLDKSGLPSDRFFAERPEGSVSTLKIQRTQQEDSAVYLCASSSRGGYSNQPQHFGDGTRLSIL.

A remark on this clone: The CDR3 end lies 3 residues beyond the end of the read and is filled in from the germline J gene. This rearrangement joins TRBV19 to TRBJ1-2; weak D call: TRBD1 (6 bases). The length of the CDR3 is 15 residues. In germline, CDR1 is LNHDA, CDR2 SQIVND (reference sequence). The CDR3 sequence: CASSIAAGAFYDYTF. The CDR3 bases that were read are TGTGCCAGTAGTATAGCCGCAGGGGCCTTCTACGAC.